This T cell receptor (beta chain) was observed in a study of technical replicates of blood from a handful of donors. The CDR3 has 17 residues. CDR1 and CDR2 (germline): SGHRS, YFSETQ. V gave up 3 bases and J gave up 3 bases; unmatched junction bases: 11. The data were produced by immunoSEQ multiplex PCR, yet TCRdb's version contains in-frame clones alone and is incomplete. The sample lists under 90,000 clones; 95% to 97% were seen once. The chain carries TRBV5-1 and TRBJ1-5; 8 positions agree with TRBD1. The sample consisted of T cells isolated from PBMCs. The receptor was isolated from a human donor in good health. The CDR3 protein is CASSWGNRDRINQPQHF. CDR3 nucleotides: TGCGCCAGCAGCTGGGGTAACCGGGACAGGATCAATCAGCCCCAGCATTTT.